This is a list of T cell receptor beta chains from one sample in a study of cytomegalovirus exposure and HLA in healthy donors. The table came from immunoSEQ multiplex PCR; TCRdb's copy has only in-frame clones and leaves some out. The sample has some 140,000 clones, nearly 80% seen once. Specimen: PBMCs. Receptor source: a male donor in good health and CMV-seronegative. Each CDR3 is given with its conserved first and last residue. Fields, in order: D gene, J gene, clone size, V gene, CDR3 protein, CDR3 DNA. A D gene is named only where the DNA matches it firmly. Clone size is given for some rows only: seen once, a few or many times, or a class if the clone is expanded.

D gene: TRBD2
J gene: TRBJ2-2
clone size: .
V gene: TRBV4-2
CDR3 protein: CASSQGSGGLSNTGELFF
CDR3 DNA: TGTGCCAGCAGCCAAGGTAGCGGGGGGCTGTCGAACACCGGGGAGCTGTTTTTT

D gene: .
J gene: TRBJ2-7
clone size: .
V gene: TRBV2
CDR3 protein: CASRRESYEQYF
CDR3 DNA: TGTGCCAGCAGGAGGGAGTCCTACGAGCAGTACTTC

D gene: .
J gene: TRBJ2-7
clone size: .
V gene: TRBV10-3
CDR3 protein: CAISEKLAGGSYEQYF
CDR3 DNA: TGTGCCATCAGTGAGAAATTGGCCGGCGGGTCCTACGAGCAGTACTTC

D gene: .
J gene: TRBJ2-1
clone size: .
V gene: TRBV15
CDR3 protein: CATRVTGRHNEQFF
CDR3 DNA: TGTGCCACCAGAGTCACAGGGAGACACAATGAGCAGTTCTTC

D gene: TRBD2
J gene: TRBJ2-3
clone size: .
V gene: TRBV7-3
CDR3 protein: CASSILAGAKDTQYF
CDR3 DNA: TGTGCCAGCAGCATACTAGCGGGGGCGAAAGATACGCAGTATTTT

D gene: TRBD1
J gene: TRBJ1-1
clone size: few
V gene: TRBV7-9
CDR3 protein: CASSLGQANTEAFF
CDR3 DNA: TGTGCCAGCAGTTTGGGACAGGCGAACACTGAAGCTTTCTTT

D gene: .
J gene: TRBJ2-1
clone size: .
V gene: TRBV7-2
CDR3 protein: CASSQTRDSYNEQFF
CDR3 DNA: TGTGCCAGCAGCCAGACTAGGGACTCCTACAATGAGCAGTTCTTC

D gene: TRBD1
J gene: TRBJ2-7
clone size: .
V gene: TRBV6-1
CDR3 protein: CASRGQGARIYEQYF
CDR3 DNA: TGTGCCAGCAGAGGGCAGGGGGCGAGAATCTACGAGCAGTACTTC

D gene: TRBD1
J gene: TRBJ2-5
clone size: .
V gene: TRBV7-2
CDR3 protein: CASSPQQGRETQYF
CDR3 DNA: TGTGCCAGCAGCCCGCAACAGGGGCGAGAGACCCAGTACTTC

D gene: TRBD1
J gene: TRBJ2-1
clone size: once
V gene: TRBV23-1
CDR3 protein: CASSQSYPQGAGNEQFF
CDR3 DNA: TGCGCCAGCAGTCAATCTTACCCACAGGGGGCGGGGAATGAGCAGTTCTTC

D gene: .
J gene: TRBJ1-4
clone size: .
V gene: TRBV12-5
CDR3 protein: CASAPSFSTNEKLFF
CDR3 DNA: TGTGCTAGTGCCCCCAGTTTCTCAACTAATGAAAAACTGTTTTTT

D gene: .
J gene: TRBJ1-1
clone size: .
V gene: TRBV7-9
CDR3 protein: CASSSFLGGTNTEAFF
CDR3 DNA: TGTGCCAGCAGCTCTTTCCTGGGGGGAACGAACACTGAAGCTTTCTTT

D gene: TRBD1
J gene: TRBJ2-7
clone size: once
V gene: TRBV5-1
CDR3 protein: CASSLTGGGYEQYF
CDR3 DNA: TGCGCCAGCAGCTTAACAGGGGGCGGATACGAGCAGTACTTC

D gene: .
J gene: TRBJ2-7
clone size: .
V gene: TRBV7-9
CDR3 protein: CASSLEVGERSYEQYF
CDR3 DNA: TGTGCCAGCAGCCTCGAGGTCGGGGAGCGGAGCTACGAGCAGTACTTC

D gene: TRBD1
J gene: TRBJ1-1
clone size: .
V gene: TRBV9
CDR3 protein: CASSGPGDRAGDTEAFF
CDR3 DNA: TGTGCCAGCAGCGGCCCGGGCGACAGGGCGGGCGACACTGAAGCTTTCTTT

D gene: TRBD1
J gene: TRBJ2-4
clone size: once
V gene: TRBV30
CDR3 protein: CAWSPRDRAKNIQYF
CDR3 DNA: TGTGCCTGGAGTCCTCGGGACAGGGCCAAAAACATTCAGTACTTC

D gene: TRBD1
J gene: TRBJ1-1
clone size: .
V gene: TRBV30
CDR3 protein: CAWSAPGQVYAFF
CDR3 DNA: TGTGCCTGGAGTGCTCCGGGACAGGTTTATGCTTTCTTT

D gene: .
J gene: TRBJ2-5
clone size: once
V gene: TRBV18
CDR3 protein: CASSPPDGGVDAETQYF
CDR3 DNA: TGTGCCAGCTCACCACCCGACGGCGGGGTCGATGCTGAGACCCAGTACTTC

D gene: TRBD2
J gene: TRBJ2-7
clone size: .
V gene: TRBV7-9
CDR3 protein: CASSPSGSSYEQYF
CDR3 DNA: TGTGCCAGCAGCCCTAGCGGGAGCTCCTACGAGCAGTACTTC

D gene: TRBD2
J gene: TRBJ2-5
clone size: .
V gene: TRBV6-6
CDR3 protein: CASSYGRGQETQYF
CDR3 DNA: TGTGCCAGCAGTTACGGGAGGGGCCAAGAGACCCAGTACTTC

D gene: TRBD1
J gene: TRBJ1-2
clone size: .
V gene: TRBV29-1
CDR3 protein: CSVISTGSGYTF
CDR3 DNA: TGCAGCGTCATATCGACAGGGAGCGGCTACACCTTC

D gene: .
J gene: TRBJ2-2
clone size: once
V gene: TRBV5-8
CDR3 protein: CASSLQGSGELFF
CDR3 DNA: TGTGCCAGCAGCTTACAGGGATCCGGGGAGCTGTTTTTT

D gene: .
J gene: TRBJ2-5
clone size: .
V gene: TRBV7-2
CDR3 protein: CASSLATSAGQETQYF
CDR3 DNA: TGTGCCAGCAGCTTAGCAACATCGGCAGGCCAAGAGACCCAGTACTTC

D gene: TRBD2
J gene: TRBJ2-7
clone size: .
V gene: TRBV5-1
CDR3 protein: CASSFTSGGYEQYF
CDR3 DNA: TGCGCCAGCAGCTTTACTAGCGGGGGCTACGAGCAGTACTTC

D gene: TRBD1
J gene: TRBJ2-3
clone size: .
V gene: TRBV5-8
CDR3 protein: CASSRGRGITDTQYF
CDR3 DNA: TGTGCCAGCAGCAGGGGCAGGGGGATCACAGATACGCAGTATTTT

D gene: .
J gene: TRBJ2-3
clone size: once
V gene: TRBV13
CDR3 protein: CASSLGGARPDTQYF
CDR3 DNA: TGTGCCAGCAGCTTAGGGGGGGCCCGGCCAGATACGCAGTATTTT

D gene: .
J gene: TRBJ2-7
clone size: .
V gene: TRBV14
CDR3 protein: CASSLVGGRTYEQYF
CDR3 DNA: TGTGCCAGCAGCCTCGTTGGGGGGAGAACCTACGAGCAGTACTTC

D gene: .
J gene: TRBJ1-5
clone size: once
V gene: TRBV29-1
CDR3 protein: CSVGEGGGQPQHF
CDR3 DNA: TGCAGCGTGGGGGAGGGAGGGGGTCAGCCCCAGCATTTT

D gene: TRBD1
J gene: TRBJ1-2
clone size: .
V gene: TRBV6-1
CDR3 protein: CASSEAQGAAYGYTF
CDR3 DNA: TGTGCCAGCAGTGAAGCCCAGGGGGCGGCCTATGGCTACACCTTC

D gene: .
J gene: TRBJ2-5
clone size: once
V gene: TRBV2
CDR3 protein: CASHRVQETQYF
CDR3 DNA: TGTGCCAGCCACAGGGTTCAAGAGACCCAGTACTTC

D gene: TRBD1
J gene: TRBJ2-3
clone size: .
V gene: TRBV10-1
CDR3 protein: CATSTDREADTQYF
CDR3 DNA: TGCGCCACTAGTACGGACAGGGAAGCAGATACGCAGTATTTT

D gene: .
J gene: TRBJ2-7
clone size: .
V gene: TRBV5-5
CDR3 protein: CASTPHRGGAGYEQYF
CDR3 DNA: TGTGCCAGCACCCCCCATAGGGGGGGGGCCGGGTACGAGCAGTACTTC

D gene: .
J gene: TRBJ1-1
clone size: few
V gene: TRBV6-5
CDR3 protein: CASSDHEGTEAFF
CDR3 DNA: TGTGCCAGCAGTGATCACGAGGGCACTGAAGCTTTCTTT

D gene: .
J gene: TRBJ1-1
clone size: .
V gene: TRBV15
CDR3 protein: CATSRDRVKAEAFF
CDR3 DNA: TGTGCCACCAGCAGAGACAGGGTTAAGGCTGAAGCTTTCTTT

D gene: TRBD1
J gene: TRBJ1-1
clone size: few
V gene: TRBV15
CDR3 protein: CATSSGQVTEAFF
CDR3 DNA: TGTGCCACCAGCAGCGGACAGGTCACTGAAGCTTTCTTT

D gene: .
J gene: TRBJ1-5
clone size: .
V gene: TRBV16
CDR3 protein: CASSQSYSHNQPQHF
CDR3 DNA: TGTGCCAGCAGCCAATCCTACAGTCACAATCAGCCCCAGCATTTT

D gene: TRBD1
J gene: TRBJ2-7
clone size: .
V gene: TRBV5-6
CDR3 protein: CASSLIPTGGVSYEQYF
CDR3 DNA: TGTGCCAGCAGCTTAATCCCAACAGGGGGTGTCTCCTACGAGCAGTACTTC

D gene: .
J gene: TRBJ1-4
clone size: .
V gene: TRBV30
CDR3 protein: CAWGYRVGANEKLFF
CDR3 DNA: TGTGCCTGGGGTTACAGGGTGGGGGCTAATGAAAAACTGTTTTTT

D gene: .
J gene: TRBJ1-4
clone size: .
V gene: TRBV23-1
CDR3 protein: CASSQSRHPATNEKLFF
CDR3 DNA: TGCGCCAGCAGTCAATCGAGGCACCCTGCAACTAATGAAAAACTGTTTTTT

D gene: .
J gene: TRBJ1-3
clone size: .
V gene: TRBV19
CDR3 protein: CASSMNPRQFYSGNTIYF
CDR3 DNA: TGTGCCAGTAGTATGAATCCCCGACAGTTCTACTCTGGAAACACCATATATTTT

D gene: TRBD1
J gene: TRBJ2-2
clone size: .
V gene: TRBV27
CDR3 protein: CASSFGRQGASGELFF
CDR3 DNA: TGTGCCAGCAGTTTCGGTCGACAGGGGGCGAGCGGGGAGCTGTTTTTT

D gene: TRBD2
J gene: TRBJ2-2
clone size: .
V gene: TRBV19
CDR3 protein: CASSNGGGRFF
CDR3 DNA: TGTGCCAGTAGTAACGGGGGGGGACGGTTTTTT

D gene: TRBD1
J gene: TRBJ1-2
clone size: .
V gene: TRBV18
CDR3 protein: CASSPRDRDYGYTF
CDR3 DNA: TGTGCCAGCTCACCACGGGACAGGGACTATGGCTACACCTTC

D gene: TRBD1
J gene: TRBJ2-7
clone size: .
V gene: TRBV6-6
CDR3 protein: CASSTTSGQFSYEQYF
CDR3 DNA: TGTGCCAGCAGTACGACCTCGGGACAGTTCTCCTACGAGCAGTACTTC

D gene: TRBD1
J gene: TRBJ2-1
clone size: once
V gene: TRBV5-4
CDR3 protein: CASSSGQGDSNKQFF
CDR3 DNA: TGTGCCAGCAGCTCCGGACAGGGGGATTCCAATAAGCAGTTCTTC

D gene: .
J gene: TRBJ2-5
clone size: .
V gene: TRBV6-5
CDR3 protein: CASRQMGHRQETQYF
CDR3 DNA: TGTGCCAGCAGGCAAATGGGACACCGGCAAGAGACCCAGTACTTC

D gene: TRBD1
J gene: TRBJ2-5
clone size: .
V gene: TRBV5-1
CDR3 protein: CASSLARQGQTQYF
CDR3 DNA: TGCGCCAGCAGCTTGGCACGACAGGGGCAGACCCAGTACTTC

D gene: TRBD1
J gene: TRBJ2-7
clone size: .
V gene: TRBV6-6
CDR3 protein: CASSYGTGAYEQYF
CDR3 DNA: TGTGCCAGCAGTTACGGGACAGGGGCCTACGAGCAGTACTTC

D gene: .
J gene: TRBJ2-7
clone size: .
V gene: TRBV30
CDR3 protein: CAWGPYEQYF
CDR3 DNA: TGTGCCTGGGGCCCCTACGAGCAGTACTTC

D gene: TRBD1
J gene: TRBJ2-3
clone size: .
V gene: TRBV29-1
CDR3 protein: CSVDGTGGVPDTQYF
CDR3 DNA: TGCAGCGTTGATGGGACAGGGGGCGTTCCAGATACGCAGTATTTT

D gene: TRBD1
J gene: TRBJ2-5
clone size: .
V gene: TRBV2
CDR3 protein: CASSPGQGGTQYF
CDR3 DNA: TGTGCCAGCAGTCCGGGACAGGGAGGGACCCAGTACTTC

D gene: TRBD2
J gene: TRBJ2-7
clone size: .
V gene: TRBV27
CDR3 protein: CASSFTSGGPYEQYF
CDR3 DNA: TGTGCCAGCAGTTTTACTAGCGGGGGGCCCTACGAGCAGTACTTC

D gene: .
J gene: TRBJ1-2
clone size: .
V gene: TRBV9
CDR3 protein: CASSSRGGGDNYGYTF
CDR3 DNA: TGTGCCAGCAGCTCTAGAGGGGGGGGCGATAACTATGGCTACACCTTC

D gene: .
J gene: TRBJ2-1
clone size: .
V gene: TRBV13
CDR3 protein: CASSIQGPSSYNEQFF
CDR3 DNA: TGTGCCAGCAGCATACAGGGACCAAGCTCCTACAATGAGCAGTTCTTC

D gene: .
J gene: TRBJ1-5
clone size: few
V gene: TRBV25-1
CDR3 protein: CASSFGYSNQPQHF
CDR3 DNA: TGTGCCAGCAGTTTCGGGTATAGCAATCAGCCCCAGCATTTT

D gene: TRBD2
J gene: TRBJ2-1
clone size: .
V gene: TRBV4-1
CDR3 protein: CASSQKGRGGPEDNEQFF
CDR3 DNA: TGCGCCAGCAGCCAAAAGGGGCGGGGGGGGCCTGAGGACAATGAGCAGTTCTTC

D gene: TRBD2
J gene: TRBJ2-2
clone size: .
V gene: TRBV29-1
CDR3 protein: CSVDRGAGELFF
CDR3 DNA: TGCAGCGTTGATCGGGGGGCCGGGGAGCTGTTTTTT

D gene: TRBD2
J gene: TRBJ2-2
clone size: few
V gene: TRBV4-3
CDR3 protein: CASSQDDSGGQNTGELFF
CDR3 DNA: TGCGCCAGCAGCCAAGATGATTCGGGGGGGCAGAACACCGGGGAGCTGTTTTTT

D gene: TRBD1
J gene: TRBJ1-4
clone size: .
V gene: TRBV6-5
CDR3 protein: CASSWDRSNEKLFF
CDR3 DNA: TGTGCCAGCAGTTGGGACAGATCTAATGAAAAACTGTTTTTT

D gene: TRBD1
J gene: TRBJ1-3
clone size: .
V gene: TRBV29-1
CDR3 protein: CSAAAWDRASGNTIYF
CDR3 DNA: TGCAGCGCCGCCGCATGGGACAGGGCATCCGGAAACACCATATATTTT